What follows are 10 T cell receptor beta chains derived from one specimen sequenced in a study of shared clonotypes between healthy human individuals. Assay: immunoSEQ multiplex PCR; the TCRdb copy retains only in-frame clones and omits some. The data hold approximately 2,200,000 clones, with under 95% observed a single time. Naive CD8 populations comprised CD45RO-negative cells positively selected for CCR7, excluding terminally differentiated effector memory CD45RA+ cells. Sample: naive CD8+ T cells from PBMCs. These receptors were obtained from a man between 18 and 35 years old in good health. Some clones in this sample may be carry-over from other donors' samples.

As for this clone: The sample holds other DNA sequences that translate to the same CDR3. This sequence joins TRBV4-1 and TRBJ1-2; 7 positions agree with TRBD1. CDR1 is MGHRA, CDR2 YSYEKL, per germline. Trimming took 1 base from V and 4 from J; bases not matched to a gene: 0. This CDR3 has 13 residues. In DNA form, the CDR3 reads TGCGCCAGCAGCCAAGGACAGGGCTATGGCTACACCTTC. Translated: CASSQGQGYGYTF.

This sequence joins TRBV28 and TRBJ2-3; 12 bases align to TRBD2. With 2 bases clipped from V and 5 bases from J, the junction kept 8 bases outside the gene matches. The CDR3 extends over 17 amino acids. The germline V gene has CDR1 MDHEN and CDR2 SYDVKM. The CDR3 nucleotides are TGTGCCAGCAGTTTAACGACTAGCGGGGGAAAGGGAGATACGCAGTATTTT. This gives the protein CASSLTTSGGKGDTQYF.

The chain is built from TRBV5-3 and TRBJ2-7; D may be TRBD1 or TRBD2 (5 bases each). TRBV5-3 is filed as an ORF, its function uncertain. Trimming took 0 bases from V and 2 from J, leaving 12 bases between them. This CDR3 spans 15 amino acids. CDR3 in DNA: TGTGCCAGAAGCTTGGCCGGGACGAGAACCTACGAGCAGTACTTC. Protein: CARSLAGTRTYEQYF.

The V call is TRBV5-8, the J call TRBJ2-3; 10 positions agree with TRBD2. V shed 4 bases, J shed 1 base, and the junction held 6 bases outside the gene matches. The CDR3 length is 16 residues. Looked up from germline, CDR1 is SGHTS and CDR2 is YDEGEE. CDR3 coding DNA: TGTGCCAGCAGCAGGGGGACTAGCGAACGCACAGATACGCAGTATTTT. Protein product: CASSRGTSERTDTQYF.

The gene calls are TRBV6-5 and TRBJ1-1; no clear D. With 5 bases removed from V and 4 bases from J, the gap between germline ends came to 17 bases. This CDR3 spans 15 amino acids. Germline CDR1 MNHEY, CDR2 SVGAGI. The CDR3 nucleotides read TGTGCCAGCAGTCTTACCGGGGAGTTGGGCACTGAAGCTTTCTTT. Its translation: CASSLTGELGTEAFF.

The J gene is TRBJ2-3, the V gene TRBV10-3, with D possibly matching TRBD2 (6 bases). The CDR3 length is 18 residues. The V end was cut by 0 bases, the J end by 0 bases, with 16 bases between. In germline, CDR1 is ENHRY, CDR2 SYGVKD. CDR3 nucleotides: TGTGCCATCAGTGAGTCATGGGCCACCGGGACTAGCACAGATACGCAGTATTTT. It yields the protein CAISESWATGTSTDTQYF.

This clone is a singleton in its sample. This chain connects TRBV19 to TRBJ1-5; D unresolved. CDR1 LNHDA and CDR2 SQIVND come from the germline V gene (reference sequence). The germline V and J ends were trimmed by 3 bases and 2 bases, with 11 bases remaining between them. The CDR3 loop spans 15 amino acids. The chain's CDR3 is CASSMGVKGNQPQHF. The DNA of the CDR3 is TGTGCCAGTAGTATGGGTGTTAAGGGCAATCAGCCCCAGCATTTT.

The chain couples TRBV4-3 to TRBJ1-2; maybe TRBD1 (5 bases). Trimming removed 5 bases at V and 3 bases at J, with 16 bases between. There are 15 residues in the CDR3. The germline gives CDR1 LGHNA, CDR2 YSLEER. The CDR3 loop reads CASSTGMRAHYGYTF. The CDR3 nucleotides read TGCGCCAGCAGCACAGGAATGCGAGCTCACTATGGCTACACCTTC.

The CDR3: CASSLGSGQYYEQYF. CDR3 nucleotides: TGTGCCAGCAGCTTGGGCTCCGGGCAGTACTACGAGCAGTACTTC. J is TRBJ2-7 and V is TRBV11-2; no reliable D call. Trimming shortened V by 3 bases and J by 3 bases, and 15 bases separated the two germline ends. The CDR3 length is 15 residues. Germline assignment: CDR1 SGHAT and CDR2 FQNNGV.

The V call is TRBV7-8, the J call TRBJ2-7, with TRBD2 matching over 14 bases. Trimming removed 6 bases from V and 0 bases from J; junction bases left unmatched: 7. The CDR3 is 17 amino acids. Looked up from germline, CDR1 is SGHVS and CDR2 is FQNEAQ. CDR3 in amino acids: CASSRGLAGATSYEQYF. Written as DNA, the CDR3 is TGTGCCAGCAGTCGGGGACTAGCGGGAGCTACCTCCTACGAGCAGTACTTC.